This TCR beta chain was documented in a study of T cells in Graves' hyperthyroidism and ophthalmopathy. The overall study: It was at initial diagnosis, before any treatment, that peripheral blood was collected. General study points: Stable hyperthyroidism and ophthalmopathy were separated using 13 V-J signatures. Blood samples included most of the expanded thyroid clonotypes exceeding 0.001.

The CDR3 is made up of 13 amino acids. V dropped 7 bases and J dropped 2; count of bases not matched to a gene: 4. CDR1 is SNHLY, CDR2 FYNNEI, per germline. The PBMCs were taken from less than 11 ml of fresh peripheral blood. This clonotype came up many times. Its antigen is undetermined. The TCR beta CDR3 regions underwent amplification using RNA transcripts as the source. First-round RT-PCR of the TCR CDR3 relied on the HTBI primer set. TCRdb independently ran MiXCR on the multiplex PCR reads; one entry per CDR3 protein. The sample records some 500,000 distinct CDR3 sequences, 13% to 15% being singletons.

This chain links TRBV2 with TRBJ2-7; 8 bases agree with TRBD2. The material sequenced was blood. This sequence originates from a woman aged 18-29 years with Graves' hyperthyroidism. The CDR3 loop is CASKTSETYEQYF. In nucleotides, the CDR3 is TGTGCCAGCAAGACTAGCGAGACCTACGAGCAGTACTTC.